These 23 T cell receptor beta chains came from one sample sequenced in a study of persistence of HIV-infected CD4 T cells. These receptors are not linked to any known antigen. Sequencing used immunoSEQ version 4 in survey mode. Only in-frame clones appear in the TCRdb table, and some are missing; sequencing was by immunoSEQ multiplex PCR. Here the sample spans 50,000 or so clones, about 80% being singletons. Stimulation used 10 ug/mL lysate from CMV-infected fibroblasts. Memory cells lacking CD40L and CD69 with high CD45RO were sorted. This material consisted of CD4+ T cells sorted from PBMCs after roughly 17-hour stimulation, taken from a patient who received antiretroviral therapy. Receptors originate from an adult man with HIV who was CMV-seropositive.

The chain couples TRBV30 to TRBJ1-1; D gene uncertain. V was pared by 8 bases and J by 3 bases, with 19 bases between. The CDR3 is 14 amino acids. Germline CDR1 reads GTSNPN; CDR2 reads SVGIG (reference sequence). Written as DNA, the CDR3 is TGTGCCCTAACAAAGAGGTTAAGGTACACTGAAGCTTTCTTT. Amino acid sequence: CALTKRLRYTEAFF.

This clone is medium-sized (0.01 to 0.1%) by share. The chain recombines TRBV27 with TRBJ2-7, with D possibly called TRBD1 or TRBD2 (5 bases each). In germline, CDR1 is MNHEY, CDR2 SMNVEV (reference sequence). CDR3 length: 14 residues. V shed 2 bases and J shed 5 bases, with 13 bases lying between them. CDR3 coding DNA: TGTGCCAGCAGTTTACGAGGGGCCTCGGACGAGCAGTACTTC. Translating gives CASSLRGASDEQYF.

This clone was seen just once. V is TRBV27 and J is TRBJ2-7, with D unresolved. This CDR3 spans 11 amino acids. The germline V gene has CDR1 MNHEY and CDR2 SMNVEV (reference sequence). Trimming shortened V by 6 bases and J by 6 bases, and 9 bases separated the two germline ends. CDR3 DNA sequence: TGTGCCAGCAGGGGGTTAGGCGAGCAGTACTTC. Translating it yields CASRGLGEQYF.

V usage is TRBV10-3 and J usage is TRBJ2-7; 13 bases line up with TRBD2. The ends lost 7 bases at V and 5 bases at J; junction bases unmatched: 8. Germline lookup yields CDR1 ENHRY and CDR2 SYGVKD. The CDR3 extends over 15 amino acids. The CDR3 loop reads CAINAGLAGVHEQYF. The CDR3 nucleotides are TGTGCCATCAACGCCGGACTAGCGGGAGTCCACGAGCAGTACTTC.

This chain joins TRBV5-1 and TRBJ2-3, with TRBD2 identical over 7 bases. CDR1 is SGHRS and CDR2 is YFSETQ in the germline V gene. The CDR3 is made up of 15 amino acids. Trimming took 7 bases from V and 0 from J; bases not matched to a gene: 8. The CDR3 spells CASSLSGTSTDTQYF. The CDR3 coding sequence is TGCGCCAGCTCCCTAAGCGGGACGAGCACAGATACGCAGTATTTT.

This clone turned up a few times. CDR3 DNA: TGTGCCAGCAGCGGCCTAGCGGGGGCATACAATGAGCAGTTCTTC. Protein product: CASSGLAGAYNEQFF. The rearrangement joins TRBV9 to TRBJ2-1, with 10 positions matching TRBD2. The CDR3 totals 15 residues. Per germline, CDR1 SGDLS and CDR2 YYNGEE. With 3 bases clipped from V and 4 bases from J, the junction kept 4 bases outside the gene matches.

CDR3 DNA: TGTGCCAGCAGGCCCATGGGGGCCTCTGGAAACACCATATATTTT. It codes for CASRPMGASGNTIYF. The chain uses TRBV6-5 and TRBJ1-3; D perhaps matches TRBD1 (6 bases). The V end was cut by 6 bases, the J end by 0 bases, with 12 bases between. The CDR3 is 15 residues long. CDR1 and CDR2 (germline): MNHEY, SVGAGI.

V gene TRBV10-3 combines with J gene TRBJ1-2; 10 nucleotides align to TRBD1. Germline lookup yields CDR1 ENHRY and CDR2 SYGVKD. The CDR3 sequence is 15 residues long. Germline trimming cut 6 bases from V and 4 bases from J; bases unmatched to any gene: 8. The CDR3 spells CAISGTGANFYGYTF. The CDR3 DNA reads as TGTGCCATCAGCGGGACAGGGGCCAACTTCTATGGCTACACCTTC.

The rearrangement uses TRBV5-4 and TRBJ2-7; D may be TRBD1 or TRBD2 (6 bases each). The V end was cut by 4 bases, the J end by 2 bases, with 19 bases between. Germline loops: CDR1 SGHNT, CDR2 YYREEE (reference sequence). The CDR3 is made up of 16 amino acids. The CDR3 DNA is TGTGCCAGCAGCCCCTGGGGGCAGGGAGGACCCTACGAGCAGTACTTC. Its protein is CASSPWGQGGPYEQYF.

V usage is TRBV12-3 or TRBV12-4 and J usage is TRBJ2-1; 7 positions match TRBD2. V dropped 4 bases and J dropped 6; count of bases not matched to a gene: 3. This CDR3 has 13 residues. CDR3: CASSSGGSNEQFF. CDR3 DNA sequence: TGTGCCAGCAGTTCTGGCGGGAGCAATGAGCAGTTCTTC.

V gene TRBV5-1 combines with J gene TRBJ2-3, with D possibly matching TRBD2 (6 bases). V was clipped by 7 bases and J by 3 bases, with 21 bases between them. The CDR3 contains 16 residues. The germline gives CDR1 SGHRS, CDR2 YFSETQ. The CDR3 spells CASSLKAQGGTDTQYF. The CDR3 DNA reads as TGCGCCAGCTCCCTGAAGGCCCAAGGAGGGACAGATACGCAGTATTTT.

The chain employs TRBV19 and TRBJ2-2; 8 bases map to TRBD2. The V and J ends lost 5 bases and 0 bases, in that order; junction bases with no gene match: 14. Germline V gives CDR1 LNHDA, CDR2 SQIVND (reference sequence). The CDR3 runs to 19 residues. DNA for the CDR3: TGTGCCAGTAGTCTTCGGGGGGGCGCAGAGGTGACGAACACCGGGGAGCTGTTTTTT. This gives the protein CASSLRGGAEVTNTGELFF. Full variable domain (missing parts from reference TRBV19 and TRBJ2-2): DGGITQSPKYLFRKEGQNVTLSCEQNLNHDAMYWYRQDPGQGLRLIYYSQIVNDFQKGDIAEGYSVSREKKESFPLTVTSAQKNPTAFYLCASSLRGGAEVTNTGELFFGEGSRLTVL.

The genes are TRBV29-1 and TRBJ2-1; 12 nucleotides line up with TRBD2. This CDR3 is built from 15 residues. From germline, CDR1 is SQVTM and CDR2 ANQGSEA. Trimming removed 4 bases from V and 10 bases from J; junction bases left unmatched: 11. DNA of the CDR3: TGCAGCGTTGTCTGGACTAGCGGGGCACAAGGAGAGCAGTTCTTC. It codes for CSVVWTSGAQGEQFF.

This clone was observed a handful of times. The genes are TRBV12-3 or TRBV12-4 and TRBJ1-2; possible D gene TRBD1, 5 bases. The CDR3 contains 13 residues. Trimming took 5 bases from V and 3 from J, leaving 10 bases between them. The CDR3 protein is CASSPQGYYGYTF. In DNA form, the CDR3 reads TGTGCCAGCAGTCCCCAGGGCTACTATGGCTACACCTTC.

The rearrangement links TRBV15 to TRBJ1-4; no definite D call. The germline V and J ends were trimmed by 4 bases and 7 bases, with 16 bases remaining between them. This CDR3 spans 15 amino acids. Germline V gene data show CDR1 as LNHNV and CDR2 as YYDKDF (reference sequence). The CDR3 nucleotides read TGTGCCACCAGCAATACGCCGGACCCGGCTGAAAAACTGTTTTTT. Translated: CATSNTPDPAEKLFF.

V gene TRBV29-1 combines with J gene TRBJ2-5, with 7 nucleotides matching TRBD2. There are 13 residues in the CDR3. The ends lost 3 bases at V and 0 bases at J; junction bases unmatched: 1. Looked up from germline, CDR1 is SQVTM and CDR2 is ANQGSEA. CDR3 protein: CSVEGGYQETQYF. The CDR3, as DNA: TGCAGCGTTGAGGGGGGGTACCAAGAGACCCAGTACTTC.

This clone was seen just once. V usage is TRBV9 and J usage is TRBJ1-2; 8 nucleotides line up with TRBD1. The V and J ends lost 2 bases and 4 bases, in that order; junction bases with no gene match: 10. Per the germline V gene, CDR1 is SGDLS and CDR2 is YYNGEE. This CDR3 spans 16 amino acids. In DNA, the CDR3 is TGTGCCAGCAGCGTCCTTGCAGGGGGCCTGACCTATGGCTACACCTTC. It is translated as CASSVLAGGLTYGYTF.

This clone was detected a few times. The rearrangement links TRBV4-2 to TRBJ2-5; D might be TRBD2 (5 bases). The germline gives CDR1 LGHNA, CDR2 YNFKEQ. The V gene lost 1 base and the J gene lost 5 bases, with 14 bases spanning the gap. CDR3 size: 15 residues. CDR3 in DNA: TGTGCCAGCAGCCAAGCTGCGGGCCGGACGGAGACCCAGTACTTC. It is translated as CASSQAAGRTETQYF.

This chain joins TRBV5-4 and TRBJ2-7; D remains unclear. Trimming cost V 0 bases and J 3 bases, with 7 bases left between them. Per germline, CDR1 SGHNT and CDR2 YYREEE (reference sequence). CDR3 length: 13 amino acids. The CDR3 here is CASSLGGYYEQYF. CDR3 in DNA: TGTGCCAGCAGCTTGGGGGGTTACTACGAGCAGTACTTC.

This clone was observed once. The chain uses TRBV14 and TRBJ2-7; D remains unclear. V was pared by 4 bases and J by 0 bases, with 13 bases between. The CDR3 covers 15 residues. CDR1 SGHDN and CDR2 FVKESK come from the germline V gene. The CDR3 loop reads CASSPTKGYSYEQYF. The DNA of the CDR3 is TGTGCCAGCAGCCCTACTAAGGGCTACTCCTACGAGCAGTACTTC.

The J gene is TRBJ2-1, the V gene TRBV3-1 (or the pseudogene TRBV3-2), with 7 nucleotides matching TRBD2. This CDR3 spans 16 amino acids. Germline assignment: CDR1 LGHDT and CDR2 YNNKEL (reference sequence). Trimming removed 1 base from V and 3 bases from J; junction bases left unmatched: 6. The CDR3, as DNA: TGTGCCAGCAGCCAAGTAGACGGGGGGAACTACAATGAGCAGTTCTTC. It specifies CASSQVDGGNYNEQFF.

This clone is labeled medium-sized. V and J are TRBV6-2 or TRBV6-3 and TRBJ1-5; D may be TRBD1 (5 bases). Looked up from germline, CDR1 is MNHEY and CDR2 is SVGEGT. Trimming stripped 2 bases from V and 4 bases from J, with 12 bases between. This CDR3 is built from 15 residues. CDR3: CASSYQGQFNQPQHF. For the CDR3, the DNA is TGTGCCAGCAGTTACCAAGGACAATTTAATCAGCCCCAGCATTTT.

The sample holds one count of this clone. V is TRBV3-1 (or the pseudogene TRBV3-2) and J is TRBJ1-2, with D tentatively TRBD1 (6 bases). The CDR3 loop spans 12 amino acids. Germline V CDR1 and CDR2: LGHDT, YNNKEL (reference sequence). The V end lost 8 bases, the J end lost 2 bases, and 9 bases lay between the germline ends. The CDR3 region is CASQGGNYGYTF. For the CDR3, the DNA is TGTGCCAGCCAAGGGGGAAACTATGGCTACACCTTC.